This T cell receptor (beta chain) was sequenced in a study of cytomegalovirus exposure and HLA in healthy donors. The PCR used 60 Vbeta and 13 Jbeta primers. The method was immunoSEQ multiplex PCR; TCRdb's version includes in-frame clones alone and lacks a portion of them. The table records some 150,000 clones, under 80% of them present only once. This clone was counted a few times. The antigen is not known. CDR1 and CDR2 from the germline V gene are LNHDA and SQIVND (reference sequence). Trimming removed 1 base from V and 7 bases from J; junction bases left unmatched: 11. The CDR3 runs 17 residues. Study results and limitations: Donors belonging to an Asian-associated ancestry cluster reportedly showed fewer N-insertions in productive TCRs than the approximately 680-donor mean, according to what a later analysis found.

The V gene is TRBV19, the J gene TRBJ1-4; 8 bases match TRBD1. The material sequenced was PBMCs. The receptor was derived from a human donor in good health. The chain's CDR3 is CASSIALDREDGEKLFF. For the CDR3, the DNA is TGTGCCAGTAGTATAGCCCTGGACAGGGAGGATGGTGAAAAACTGTTTTTT.